Below, 21 T cell receptor beta chains from the same sample are listed, as sequenced in a study of vaccination effects on CD4 cells after COVID-19. Following 10 days of culture, CD4+ T cells were isolated. The protocol was immunoSEQ multiplex PCR, while the TCRdb copy is restricted to in-frame clones and leaves out a portion. This table holds roughly 50,000 clones, around 63% found once. The antigens for these receptors are not known. Sequenced material: CD4+ T cells from PBMCs cultured without peptide, taken before COVID-19 vaccination. Receptors originate from a human donor who received a COVID-19 vaccine.

V usage is TRBV9 and J usage is TRBJ2-7; no firm D call. With 2 bases removed from V and 0 bases from J, the gap between germline ends came to 9 bases. This CDR3 spans 14 amino acids. Germline CDR1 and CDR2: SGDLS and YYNGEE. CDR3 nucleotide sequence: TGTGCCAGCAGCGTCGGAAGAGGCTCCTACGAGCAGTACTTC. This sequence encodes CASSVGRGSYEQYF.

In this sample, this clone turned up a few times. This chain uses TRBV19 with TRBJ2-7; TRBD1 aligns across 7 bases. The germline V gene has CDR1 LNHDA and CDR2 SQIVND (reference sequence). This CDR3 spans 13 amino acids. J lost 5 bases, V lost 5 bases, and 6 bases had no gene match. In DNA, the CDR3 is TGTGCCAGTAGTGGTGACAGGGTCCACGAGCAGTACTTC. Encoded protein: CASSGDRVHEQYF.

This clone occurred once. The chain joins TRBV29-1 to TRBJ2-1; 9 bases map to TRBD2. This CDR3 comprises 14 residues. The J segment lost 7 bases and the V segment lost 5 bases, leaving 9 bases of the junction unmatched. Looked up from germline, CDR1 is SQVTM and CDR2 is ANQGSEA. CDR3 in amino acids: CSVPISGSLNEQFF. CDR3 coding DNA: TGCAGCGTTCCCATTAGCGGGAGCTTAAATGAGCAGTTCTTC.

This chain joins TRBV18 and TRBJ2-5, with D unclear. Per germline, CDR1 KGHSH and CDR2 LQKENI. The ends were cut back, 4 bases at V and 5 bases at J, with 14 bases in the middle. The CDR3 length is 14 residues. The CDR3, as DNA: TGTGCCAGCTCACGAACTCAGTCTCGGGAGACCCAGTACTTC. Translation: CASSRTQSRETQYF.

The V and J genes are TRBV4-2 and TRBJ2-2; D might be TRBD1 (5 bases). The germline V gene has CDR1 LGHNA and CDR2 YNFKEQ. CDR3 size: 15 residues. V lost 5 bases and J lost 6, with 16 bases in between. This CDR3 reads CASSSKDMVAGELFF. Here the CDR3 DNA reads TGTGCCAGCAGCTCTAAGGACATGGTAGCCGGGGAGCTGTTTTTT.

This chain links TRBV27 with TRBJ2-1, with D perhaps assigned TRBD1 or TRBD2 (6 bases each). The CDR3 extends over 16 amino acids. Germline V gives CDR1 MNHEY, CDR2 SMNVEV (reference sequence). V lost 5 bases to trimming and J lost 2 bases, with 16 bases between them. The CDR3 reads CASSQGTGAPYNEQFF. CDR3 nucleotide sequence: TGTGCCAGCAGTCAGGGGACGGGGGCCCCCTACAATGAGCAGTTCTTC.

The rearrangement joins TRBV4-3 to TRBJ2-4; perhaps TRBD1 as D (6 bases). Germline V gene sequence: CDR1 LGHNA, CDR2 YSLEER. The CDR3 spans 15 residues. V gave up 4 bases and J gave up 3 bases, with 13 bases separating them. CDR3 in amino acids: CASSRDRRGKNIQYF. CDR3 nucleotides: TGCGCCAGCAGCCGAGACAGGCGCGGCAAAAACATTCAGTACTTC.

The J gene is TRBJ1-5, the V gene TRBV6-2 or TRBV6-3, with a weak D call TRBD1 (5 bases). CDR1 is MNHEY and CDR2 is SVGEGT in the germline V gene. The CDR3 is made up of 15 amino acids. V was cut by 6 bases and J by 4 bases, with 16 bases left in between. CDR3 residues: CASSLPGLPNQPQHF. The CDR3 nucleotides read TGTGCCAGCAGCTTACCGGGACTGCCGAATCAGCCCCAGCATTTT.

This clone was counted a few times. The rearrangement uses TRBV5-4 and TRBJ1-2; the D gene is possibly TRBD1 (5 bases). Germline V CDR1 and CDR2: SGHNT, YYREEE (reference sequence). Trimming pared 3 bases from V and 2 bases from J, leaving 14 bases between. CDR3 length equals 15 residues. The CDR3 sequence is CASSSLLGQNYGYTF. The DNA of the CDR3 is TGTGCCAGCAGCTCCCTTTTGGGGCAGAACTATGGCTACACCTTC.

The chain recombines TRBV29-1 with TRBJ1-5; 9 nucleotides align to TRBD1. The germline V gene has CDR1 SQVTM and CDR2 ANQGSEA. This CDR3 comprises 13 residues. The V gene end was trimmed by 6 bases and the J gene end by 0 bases; junction bases not matched to a gene: 0. The CDR3, as DNA: TGCAGCGTGGGACAGGGTAGCAATCAGCCCCAGCATTTT. This gives the protein CSVGQGSNQPQHF. The full variable domain, rest sourced from reference TRBV29-1 and TRBJ1-5, is SAVISQKPSRDICQRGTSLTIQCQVDSQVTMMFWYRQQPGQSLTLIATANQGSEATYESGFVIDKFPISRPNLTFSTLTVSNMSPEDSSIYLCSVGQGSNQPQHFGDGTRLSIL.

In DNA form, the CDR3 reads TGTGCCAGCAGCAGGACAGGGGGCGAGCAGTACTTC. This codes for CASSRTGGEQYF. The rearrangement uses TRBV6-5 and TRBJ2-7; TRBD1 agrees at 10 bases. Germline assignment: CDR1 MNHEY and CDR2 SVGAGI. V dropped 6 bases and J dropped 6; count of bases not matched to a gene: 2. CDR3 length: 12 residues.

The table lists this clone with a few counts. The CDR3 loop reads CASSLEEALSYEQYF. The CDR3 DNA is TGTGCCAGCAGCCTTGAGGAGGCCCTCTCCTACGAGCAGTACTTC. The V and J genes are TRBV4-2 and TRBJ2-7; possible D gene TRBD2, 5 bases. Germline assignment: CDR1 LGHNA and CDR2 YNFKEQ. V lost 4 bases and J 0 bases, leaving 13 bases between the germline ends. The length of the CDR3 is 15 residues.

J is TRBJ2-7 and V is TRBV2; possible D gene TRBD2, 6 bases. This CDR3 contains 15 residues. With 5 bases removed from V and 0 bases from J, the gap between germline ends came to 14 bases. Per germline, CDR1 SNHLY and CDR2 FYNNEI. The CDR3 bases are TGTGCCAGCAGTTTGTGGGACTCGAGCTCCTACGAGCAGTACTTC. Translation gives CASSLWDSSSYEQYF.

The chain is built from TRBV15 and TRBJ1-5; no reliable D call. CDR1 is LNHNV and CDR2 is YYDKDF in the germline V gene (reference sequence). CDR3 size: 12 residues. Trimming took 0 bases from V and 5 from J, leaving 2 bases between them. Here the CDR3 reads CATSRDDQPQHF. The DNA for the CDR3 is TGTGCCACCAGCAGAGATGATCAGCCCCAGCATTTT.

The chain is built from TRBV30 and TRBJ1-5; the D gene is possibly TRBD1 (5 bases). Trimming left V 0 bases short and J 6 bases short, with 15 bases between. The CDR3 totals 15 residues. Per germline, CDR1 GTSNPN and CDR2 SVGIG (reference sequence). CDR3 coding DNA: TGTGCCTGGAGTGTGAATTCTGGGGGGTTTCAGCCCCAGCATTTT. The encoded protein is CAWSVNSGGFQPQHF.

The rearrangement uses TRBV2 and TRBJ1-1; D is unresolved. CDR1 is SNHLY and CDR2 is FYNNEI in the germline V gene. Trimming took off 4 bases at V and 8 bases at J, with 5 bases between the two ends. CDR3 length equals 10 residues. Here the CDR3 DNA reads TGTGCCAGCAGTGCATACGAAGCTTTCTTT. Protein product: CASSAYEAFF. Together with reference TRBV2 and TRBJ1-1, the CDR3 gives the full variable domain: EPEVTQTPSHQVTQMGQEVILRCVPISNHLYFYWYRQILGQKVEFLVSFYNNEISEKSEIFDDQFSVERPDGSNFTLKIRSTKLEDSAMYFCASSAYEAFFGQGTRLTVV.

The V gene is TRBV5-5, the J gene TRBJ1-6; 10 positions agree with TRBD1. V lost 3 bases, J lost 5 bases, and 5 bases stayed unmatched. Looked up from germline, CDR1 is SGHKS and CDR2 is YYEKEE (reference sequence). The CDR3 contains 16 residues. CDR3 residues: CASSSRTGGHNSPLHF. The CDR3 region has the DNA TGTGCCAGCAGCTCCCGGACAGGGGGGCATAATTCACCCCTCCACTTT.

The chain links TRBV6-4 to TRBJ1-1, with 9 bases that match TRBD1. The trim removed 6 bases at V and 5 bases at J, leaving 22 bases unmatched. Germline V gene data show CDR1 as MRHNA and CDR2 as SNTAGT. This CDR3 contains 19 residues. The CDR3 protein is CASRTTGTGNLGTRTEAFF. In DNA form, the CDR3 reads TGTGCCAGCAGAACAACCGGGACAGGGAACCTTGGAACCCGAACTGAAGCTTTCTTT.

On this clone: This sample also contains other DNA sequences that code for the same CDR3. V usage is TRBV5-1 and J usage is TRBJ1-2; the D gene is possibly TRBD1 (5 bases). From germline, CDR1 is SGHRS and CDR2 YFSETQ. CDR3 length equals 13 residues. V was cut by 2 bases and J by 2 bases, with 7 bases left in between. CDR3 DNA sequence: TGCGCCAGCAGCTTTCAGGGAAACTATGGCTACACCTTC. It is translated as CASSFQGNYGYTF.

The V and J genes are TRBV6-2 or TRBV6-3 and TRBJ1-5; D unresolved. Germline V gene data show CDR1 as MNHEY and CDR2 as SVGEGT. The CDR3 totals 14 residues. Trimming left V 6 bases short and J 0 bases short, with 9 bases between. CDR3 protein: CASSAWFSNQPQHF. DNA for the CDR3: TGTGCCAGCAGCGCCTGGTTTAGCAATCAGCCCCAGCATTTT.

The V gene is TRBV19, the J gene TRBJ1-2, with 7 bases aligning to TRBD1. This CDR3 has 14 residues. The J segment lost 2 bases and the V segment lost 9 bases, leaving 9 bases of the junction unmatched. Per germline, CDR1 LNHDA and CDR2 SQIVND (reference sequence). The CDR3: CASHPDRLNYGYTF. The CDR3 coding sequence is TGTGCCAGCCACCCGGACAGGTTGAACTATGGCTACACCTTC.